This is a list of T cell receptor beta chains from one sample in a study of blood T cell repertoires in COVID-19. TCRdb's table, derived via immunoSEQ multiplex PCR, lists solely in-frame clones and lacks some. The table shows some 100,000 clones, with just under 85% occurring only once. The specimen sequenced was peripheral blood. These receptors were collected from a man aged 50-60 years with active or convalescent COVID-19. CDR3s leave out the opening cysteine and the closing phenylalanine or tryptophan.

TRBJ2-3	TRBV5-6	ASSLTSDTDTQY
TRBJ2-1	TRBV24-1	ATSEASGRSRSYNEQF
TRBJ1-2	TRBV19	ASSIEGHGYT
TRBJ1-1	TRBV7-6	ASSLSETENTEAF
TRBJ2-2	TRBV7-9	ASSFLPFAGAAGELF
TRBJ1-1	TRBV4-1	ASSQGQGRNTEAF
TRBJ2-7	TRBV5-8	ASSLVAYEQY
TRBJ1-2	TRBV4-1	ASSLSDSNYGYT
TRBJ2-1	TRBV30	AWSVGDRYNEQF
TRBJ2-1	TRBV5-1	ASSLTGVSSYNEQF
TRBJ2-3	TRBV12-3/TRBV12-4	ASSGTSGSTQY
TRBJ1-5	TRBV3-1/TRBV3-2	ASSHSDRGGNQPQH
TRBJ2-1	TRBV6-1	ASSVLAQPPYNEQF
TRBJ1-2	TRBV19	ASGLSGVEYGYT
TRBJ1-5	TRBV29-1	SVVSGANQPQH
TRBJ2-5	TRBV5-4	ASSLKADGVGTQY